Listed here is a single T cell receptor beta chain. Its binding antigen is unknown. No qualities accompany the bases; no much larger clone lies one base away. Including cysteine and phenylalanine, the CDR3 has 12 amino acids. Only the CDR3 region is kept as DNA, spanning 36 bases read in frame from base 1. CDR1 and CDR2 are read off the germline V gene as KGHSH and LQKENI. Trimming removed 6 bases from V and 5 bases from J, leaving 10 bases between the germline ends. The data belong to a study of T cell changes during pregnancy in multiple sclerosis (dated by TCRdb to the late 2010s). A note on the overall study: The study examined how the T cell repertoire changed over the course of pregnancy in women with multiple sclerosis.

Library preparation was by the immunoSEQ multiplex PCR assay. TCRdb retrieved this table from immuneACCESS and kept in-frame rearrangements only. Not all clones are present; in checked studies, unresolved V genes account for under half, and no reason is known for the remainder. The sample table contains more than 80,000 clones; only one count was recorded for around 96% of them. The leading ten clones occupy 0.85% to 1.3% of the sample. The sequence was collected from a female donor with multiple sclerosis, enrolled in a pregnancy study. Source: peripheral blood, taken in the second trimester of pregnancy. Recombination joined TRBV18 with TRBJ2-5; no D segment can be confidently identified. CDR3 sequence: CASSPVRETQYF. The nucleotide sequence is given as TGTGCCAGCTCCCCCGTTCGGGAGACCCAGTACTTC.